This T cell receptor beta chain comes out of a study of blood T cell repertoires in COVID-19. Source study methods: Reference gene primer amplification gave nucleated cell count estimates. Assay: immunoSEQ multiplex PCR; the TCRdb copy retains only in-frame clones and omits some. V and J calls and clone size follow that table, whereas D and trimming were derived from the DNA. The sample holds about 120,000 clones, almost 90% seen once. The CDR3 consists of 15 residues. The germline V gene encodes CDR1 MNHEY and CDR2 SVGAGI. The trim removed 2 bases at V and 3 bases at J, leaving 6 bases unmatched. The sequenced material came from peripheral blood. The chain employs TRBV6-5 and TRBJ2-7, with TRBD2 matching 8 bases. The sequence was obtained from a woman aged 45-59 years with active or convalescent COVID-19. The CDR3 reads CASSYMGLAGYEQYF. As DNA, the CDR3 is TGTGCCAGCAGTTACATGGGGCTAGCGGGCTACGAGCAGTACTTC.